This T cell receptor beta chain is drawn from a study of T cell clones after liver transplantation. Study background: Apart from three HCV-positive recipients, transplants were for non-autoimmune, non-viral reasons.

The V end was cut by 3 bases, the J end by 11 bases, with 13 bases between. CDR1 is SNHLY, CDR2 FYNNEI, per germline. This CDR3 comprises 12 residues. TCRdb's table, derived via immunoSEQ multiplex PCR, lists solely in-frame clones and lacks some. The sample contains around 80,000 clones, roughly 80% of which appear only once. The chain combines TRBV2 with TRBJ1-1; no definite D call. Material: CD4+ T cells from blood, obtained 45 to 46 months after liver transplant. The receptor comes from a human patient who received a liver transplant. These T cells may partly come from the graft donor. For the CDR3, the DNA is TGTGCCAGCAGTGACGTCGACGGGTCGGCTTTCTTT. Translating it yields CASSDVDGSAFF.